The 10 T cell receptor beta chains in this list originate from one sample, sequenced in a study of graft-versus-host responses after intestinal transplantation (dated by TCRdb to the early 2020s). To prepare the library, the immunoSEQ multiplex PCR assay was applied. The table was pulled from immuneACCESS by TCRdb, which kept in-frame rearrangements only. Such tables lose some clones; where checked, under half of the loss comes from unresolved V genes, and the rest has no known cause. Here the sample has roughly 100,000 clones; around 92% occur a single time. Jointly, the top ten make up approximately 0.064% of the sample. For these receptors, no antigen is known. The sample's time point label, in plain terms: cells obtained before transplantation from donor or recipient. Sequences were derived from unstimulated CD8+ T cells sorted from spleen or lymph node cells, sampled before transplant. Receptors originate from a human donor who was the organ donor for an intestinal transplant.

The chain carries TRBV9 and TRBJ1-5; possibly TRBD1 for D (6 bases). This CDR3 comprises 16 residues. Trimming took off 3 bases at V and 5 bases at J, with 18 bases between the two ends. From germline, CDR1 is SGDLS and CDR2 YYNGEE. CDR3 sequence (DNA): TGTGCCAGCAGCGGTAACAGGGCCTACTGCGATCAGCCCCAGCATTTT. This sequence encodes CASSGNRAYCDQPQHF.

The CDR3 bases are TGTGCCAGCAGCCTCAATGGGCAGGTCTCCTACGAGCAGTACTTC. The encoded protein is CASSLNGQVSYEQYF. The J gene is TRBJ2-7, the V gene TRBV4-2; D not resolved. The CDR3 runs 15 residues. V dropped 4 bases and J dropped 0 bases, with 13 bases sitting between them. CDR1 is LGHNA, CDR2 YNFKEQ, per germline.

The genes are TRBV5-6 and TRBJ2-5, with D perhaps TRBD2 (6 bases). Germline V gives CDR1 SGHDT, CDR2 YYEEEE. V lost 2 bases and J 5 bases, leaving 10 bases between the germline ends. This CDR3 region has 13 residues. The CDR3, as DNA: TGTGCCAGCAGCTTAACTAGCTGGGAGACCCAGTACTTC. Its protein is CASSLTSWETQYF. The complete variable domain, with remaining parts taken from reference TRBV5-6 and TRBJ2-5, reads DAGVTQSPTHLIKTRGQQVTLRCSPKSGHDTVSWYQQALGQGPQFIFQYYEEEERQRGNFPDRFSGHQFPNYSSELNVNALLLGDSALYLCASSLTSWETQYFGPGTRLLVL.

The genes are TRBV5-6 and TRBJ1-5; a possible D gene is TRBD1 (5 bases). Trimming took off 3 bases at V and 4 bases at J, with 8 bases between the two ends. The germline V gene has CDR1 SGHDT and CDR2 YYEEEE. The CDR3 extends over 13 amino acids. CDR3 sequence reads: CASSSGTNQPQHF. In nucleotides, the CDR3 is TGTGCCAGCAGCTCGGGGACTAATCAGCCCCAGCATTTT.

The CDR3 DNA reads as TGTGCCAGCAGTGGACTATCGGGAGCTTTCTTT. Its translation is CASSGLSGAFF. The V and J genes are TRBV2 and TRBJ1-1; D ambiguous. Germline assignment: CDR1 SNHLY and CDR2 FYNNEI. The CDR3 length is 11 residues. Between the trimmed V and J ends, which lost 4 bases and 10 bases, there was a span of 10 bases. The full variable domain, rest sourced from reference TRBV2 and TRBJ1-1, is EPEVTQTPSHQVTQMGQEVILRCVPISNHLYFYWYRQILGQKVEFLVSFYNNEISEKSEIFDDQFSVERPDGSNFTLKIRSTKLEDSAMYFCASSGLSGAFFGQGTRLTVV.

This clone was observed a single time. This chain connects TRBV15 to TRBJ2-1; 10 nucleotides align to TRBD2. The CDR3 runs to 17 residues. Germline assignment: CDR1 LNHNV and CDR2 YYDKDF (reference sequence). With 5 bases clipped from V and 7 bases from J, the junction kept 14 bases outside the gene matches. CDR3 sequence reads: CATSRLPGLALGNEQFF. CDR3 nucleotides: TGTGCCACCAGCCGACTCCCGGGACTAGCGTTAGGTAATGAGCAGTTCTTC.

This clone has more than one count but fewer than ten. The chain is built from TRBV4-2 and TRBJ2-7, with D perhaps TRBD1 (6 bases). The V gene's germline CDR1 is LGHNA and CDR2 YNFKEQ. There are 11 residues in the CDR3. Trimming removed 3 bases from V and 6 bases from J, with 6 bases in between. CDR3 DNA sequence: TGTGCCAGCAGCCAGACAGGCGAGCAGTACTTC. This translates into CASSQTGEQYF.

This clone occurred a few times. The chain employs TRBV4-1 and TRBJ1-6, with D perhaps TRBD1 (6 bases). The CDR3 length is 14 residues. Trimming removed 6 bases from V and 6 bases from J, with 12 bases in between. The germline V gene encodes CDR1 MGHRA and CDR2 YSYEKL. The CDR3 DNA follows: TGCGCCAGCAGGGGGGAACAGGGTAATTCACCCCTCCACTTT. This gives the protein CASRGEQGNSPLHF.

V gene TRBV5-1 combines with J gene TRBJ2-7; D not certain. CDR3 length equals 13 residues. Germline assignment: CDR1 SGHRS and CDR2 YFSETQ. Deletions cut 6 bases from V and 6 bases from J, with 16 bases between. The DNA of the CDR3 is TGCGCCAGCATTCCTCCTAGTCGGAGCGAGCAGTACTTC. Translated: CASIPPSRSEQYF.

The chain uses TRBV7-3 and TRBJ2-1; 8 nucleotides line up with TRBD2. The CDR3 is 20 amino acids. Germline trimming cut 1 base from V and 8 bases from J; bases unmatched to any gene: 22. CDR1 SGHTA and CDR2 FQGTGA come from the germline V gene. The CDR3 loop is CASSLNERDQRETEWDEQFF. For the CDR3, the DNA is TGTGCCAGCAGCTTAAACGAACGGGACCAGCGGGAGACAGAATGGGATGAGCAGTTCTTC.